This TCR beta chain was captured by sequencing in a study of T cell changes during pregnancy in multiple sclerosis. The CDR3 length is 15 residues. With V trimmed by 0 bases and J by 4 bases, 3 bases remained unmatched. CDR1 SGHTA and CDR2 FQGNSA come from the germline V gene. Clones were read by immunoSEQ multiplex PCR, and TCRdb kept only the in-frame ones, dropping some. The table records 50,000 or so clones, over 85% of them present only once. The J gene is TRBJ2-1, the V gene TRBV7-2; 7 bases agree with TRBD2. The starting material was CD8+ T cells from peripheral blood mononuclear cells, obtained after pregnancy. This clonotype was obtained from a female donor with multiple sclerosis, enrolled in a pregnancy study. The chain's CDR3 is CASSLAASGYNEQFF. DNA of the CDR3: TGTGCCAGCAGCTTAGCGGCTAGCGGATACAATGAGCAGTTCTTC.